The rows below give T cell receptor beta chains drawn from one sample of a study of CD8 T cells in ankylosing spondylitis. Via MiXCR, TCRdb re-called the 5' RACE reads, giving one row per CDR3 protein. The table shows roughly 170,000 distinct CDR3 sequences, with approximately 9.9% occurring only once. Input material: blood, either unsorted or a sorted T cell fraction (not recorded which). The receptors originated from a female donor with ankylosing spondylitis or in good health (not recorded which). Both conserved end residues are part of each CDR3. D genes are given only for firm matches.

D: TRBD2
V: TRBV9
J: TRBJ2-7
CDR3: CASTEGPQRDSYEQYF

D: .
V: TRBV30
J: TRBJ2-7
CDR3: CAWTRQELNVQYF

D: TRBD1
V: TRBV20-1
J: TRBJ1-1
CDR3: CSARQGHLITEAFF

D: .
V: TRBV25-1
J: TRBJ1-2
CDR3: CASSPGWGDYGYTF

D: .
V: TRBV12-3/TRBV12-4
J: TRBJ2-7
CDR3: CASSLALGDSYEQYF

D: .
V: TRBV30
J: TRBJ1-1
CDR3: CAWSPISGTFF

D: TRBD2
V: TRBV9
J: TRBJ2-1
CDR3: CASSVKGLAFDEQFF

D: .
V: TRBV3-1
J: TRBJ2-2
CDR3: CATTQDIRTLNTGELFF

D: TRBD2
V: TRBV9
J: TRBJ2-1
CDR3: CASSSPGTSGESSYNEQFF

D: .
V: TRBV2
J: TRBJ2-5
CDR3: CASSGMDGLGETQYF